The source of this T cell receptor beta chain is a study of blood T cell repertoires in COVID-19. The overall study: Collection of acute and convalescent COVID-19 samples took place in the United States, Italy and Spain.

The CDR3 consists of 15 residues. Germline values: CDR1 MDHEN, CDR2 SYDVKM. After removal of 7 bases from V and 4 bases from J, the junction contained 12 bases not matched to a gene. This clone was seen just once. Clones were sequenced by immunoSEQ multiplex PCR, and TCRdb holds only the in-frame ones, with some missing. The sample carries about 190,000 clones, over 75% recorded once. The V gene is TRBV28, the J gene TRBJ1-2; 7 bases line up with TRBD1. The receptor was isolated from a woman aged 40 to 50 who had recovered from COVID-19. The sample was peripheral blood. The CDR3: CASIPTGLPSYGYTF. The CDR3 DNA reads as TGTGCCAGCATCCCGACAGGGCTCCCCTCCTATGGCTACACCTTC.